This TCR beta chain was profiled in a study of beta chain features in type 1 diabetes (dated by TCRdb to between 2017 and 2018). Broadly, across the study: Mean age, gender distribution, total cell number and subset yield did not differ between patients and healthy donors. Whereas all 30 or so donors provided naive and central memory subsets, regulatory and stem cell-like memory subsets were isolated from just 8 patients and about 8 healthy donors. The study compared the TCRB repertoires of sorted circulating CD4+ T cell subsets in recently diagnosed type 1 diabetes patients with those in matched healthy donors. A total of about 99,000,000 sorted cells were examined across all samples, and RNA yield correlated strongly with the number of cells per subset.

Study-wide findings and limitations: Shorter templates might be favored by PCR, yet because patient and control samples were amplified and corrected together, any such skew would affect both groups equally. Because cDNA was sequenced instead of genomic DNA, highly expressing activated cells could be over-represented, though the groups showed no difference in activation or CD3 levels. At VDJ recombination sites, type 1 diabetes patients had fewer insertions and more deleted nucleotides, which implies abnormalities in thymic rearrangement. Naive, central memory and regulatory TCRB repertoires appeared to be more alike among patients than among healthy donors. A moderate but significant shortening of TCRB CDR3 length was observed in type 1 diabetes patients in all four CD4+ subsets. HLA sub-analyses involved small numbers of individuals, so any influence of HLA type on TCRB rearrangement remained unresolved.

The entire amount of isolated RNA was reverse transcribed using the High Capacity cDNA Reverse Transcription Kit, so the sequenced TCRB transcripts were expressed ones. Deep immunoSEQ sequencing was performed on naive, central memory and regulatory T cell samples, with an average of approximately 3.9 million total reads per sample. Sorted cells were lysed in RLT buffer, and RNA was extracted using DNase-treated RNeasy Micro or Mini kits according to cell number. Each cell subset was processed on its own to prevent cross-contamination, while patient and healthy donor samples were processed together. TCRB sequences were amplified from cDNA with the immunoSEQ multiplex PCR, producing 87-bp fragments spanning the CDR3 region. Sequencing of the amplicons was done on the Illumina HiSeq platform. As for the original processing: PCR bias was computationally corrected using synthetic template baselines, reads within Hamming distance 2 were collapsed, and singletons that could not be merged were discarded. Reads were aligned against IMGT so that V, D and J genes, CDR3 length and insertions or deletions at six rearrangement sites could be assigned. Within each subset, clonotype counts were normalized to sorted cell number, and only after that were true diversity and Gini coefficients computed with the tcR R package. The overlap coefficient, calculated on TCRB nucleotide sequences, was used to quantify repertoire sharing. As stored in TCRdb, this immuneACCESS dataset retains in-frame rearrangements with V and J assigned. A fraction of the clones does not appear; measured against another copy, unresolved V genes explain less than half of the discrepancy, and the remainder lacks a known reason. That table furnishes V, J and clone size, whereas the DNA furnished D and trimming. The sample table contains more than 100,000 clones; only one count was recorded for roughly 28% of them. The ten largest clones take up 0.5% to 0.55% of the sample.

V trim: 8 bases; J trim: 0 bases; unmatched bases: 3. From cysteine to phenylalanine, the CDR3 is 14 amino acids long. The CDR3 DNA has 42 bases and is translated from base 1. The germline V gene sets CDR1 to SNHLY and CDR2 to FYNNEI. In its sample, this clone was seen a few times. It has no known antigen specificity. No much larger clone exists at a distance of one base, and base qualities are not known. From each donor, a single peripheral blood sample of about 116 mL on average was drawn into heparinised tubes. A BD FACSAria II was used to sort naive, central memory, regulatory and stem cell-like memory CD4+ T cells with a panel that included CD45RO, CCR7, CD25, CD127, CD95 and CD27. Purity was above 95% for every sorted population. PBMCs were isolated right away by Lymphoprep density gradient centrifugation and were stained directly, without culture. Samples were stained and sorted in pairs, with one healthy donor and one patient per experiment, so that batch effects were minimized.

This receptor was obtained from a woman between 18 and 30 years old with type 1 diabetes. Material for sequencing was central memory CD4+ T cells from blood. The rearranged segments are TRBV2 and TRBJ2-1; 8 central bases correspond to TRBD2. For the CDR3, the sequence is CASVAGSSYNEQFF. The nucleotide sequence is TGTGCCAGCGTAGCGGGAAGCTCCTACAATGAGCAGTTCTTC.